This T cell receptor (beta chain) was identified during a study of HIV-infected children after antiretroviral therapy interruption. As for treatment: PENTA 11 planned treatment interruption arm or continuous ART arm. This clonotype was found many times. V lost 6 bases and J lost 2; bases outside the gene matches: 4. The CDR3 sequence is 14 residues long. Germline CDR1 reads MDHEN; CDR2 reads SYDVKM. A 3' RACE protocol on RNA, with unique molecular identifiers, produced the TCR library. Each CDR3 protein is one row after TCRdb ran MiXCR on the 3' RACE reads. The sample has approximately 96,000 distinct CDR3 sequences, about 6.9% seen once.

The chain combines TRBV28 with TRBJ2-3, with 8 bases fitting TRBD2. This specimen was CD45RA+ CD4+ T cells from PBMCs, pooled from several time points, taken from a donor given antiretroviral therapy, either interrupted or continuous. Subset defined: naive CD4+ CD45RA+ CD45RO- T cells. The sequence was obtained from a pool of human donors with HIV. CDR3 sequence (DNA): TGTGCCAGCAGCCCGGGGGGGTCCACAGATACGCAGTATTTT. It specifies CASSPGGSTDTQYF.